This T cell receptor (beta chain) is from a study of T cell responses to AZD1222 COVID-19 vaccine. This table comes from immunoSEQ multiplex PCR, and its TCRdb copy is limited to in-frame clones, with some not included. The profile shows more than 150,000 clones, 88% of them singletons. Study-level results: Of the AZD1222 recipients, only five to seven were seropositive at baseline. White British people made up most donors, females outnumbered males, and clonal diversity was possibly underestimated.

Second-dose schedules of about 4 or about 12 weeks were combined. Worth noting for this clone: The antigen is undetermined.

The germline V gene encodes CDR1 MDHEN and CDR2 SYDVKM. This CDR3 has 16 residues. V dropped 3 bases and J dropped 0 bases, with 11 bases sitting between them. This chain connects TRBV28 to TRBJ1-4, with D perhaps matching TRBD1 (6 bases). The sequencing here drew on peripheral blood, taken 28 days after the second AZD1222 dose. The receptor comes from an adult who received the AZD1222 COVID-19 vaccine. The CDR3 protein is CASSFRGRATNEKLFF. The CDR3, as DNA: TGTGCCAGCAGTTTCAGGGGTCGGGCAACTAATGAAAAACTGTTTTTT.